This is a list of T cell receptor beta chains from one sample in a study of blood T cell repertoires in COVID-19. Profiled with immunoSEQ multiplex PCR; TCRdb holds only in-frame clones, not every one. The sample has approximately 160,000 clones, under 80% seen once. The sample taken for sequencing was peripheral blood. These receptors were obtained from a man between 70 and 80 years old with acute or convalescent COVID-19. The CDR3 runs from the conserved cysteine through the conserved F or W. A D gene is named only where the DNA matches it firmly. A clone size is listed for some rows: how often the clone was seen (once, few, many), or a class if it is expanded.

CDR3aa | CDR3nt | len | j_gene | v_gene | d_gene | abundance
CASSPQGAGIYGYTF | TGTGCCAGCAGCCCCCAAGGGGCAGGTATCTATGGCTACACCTTC | 15 | TRBJ1-2 | TRBV7-2 | NA | NA
CASIRGAATEAFF | TGTGCCAGCATACGGGGGGCCGCGACTGAAGCTTTCTTT | 13 | TRBJ1-1 | TRBV28 | NA | NA
CASREEAGLSYEQYF | TGTGCCAGCAGGGAGGAGGCGGGCCTATCCTACGAGCAGTACTTC | 15 | TRBJ2-7 | TRBV6-5 | NA | NA
CASSDRADQPQHF | TGCGCCAGCAGTGACAGGGCGGATCAGCCCCAGCATTTT | 13 | TRBJ1-5 | TRBV10-1 | NA | NA
CVSGEGYTF | TGTGTCTCCGGGGAGGGCTACACCTTC | 9 | TRBJ1-2 | TRBV6-6 | NA | NA
CASSLGQLHTEAFF | TGTGCCAGCAGCTTAGGACAACTGCACACTGAAGCTTTCTTT | 14 | TRBJ1-1 | TRBV5-6 | NA | NA
CSVGYEAGELFF | TGCAGCGTTGGGTATGAGGCCGGGGAGCTGTTTTTT | 12 | TRBJ2-2 | TRBV29-1 | NA | once
CSASIGQGAGELFF | TGCAGTGCTAGTATAGGACAGGGGGCCGGGGAGCTGTTTTTT | 14 | TRBJ2-2 | TRBV20-1 | TRBD1 | NA
CASSPLGGDQETQYF | TGTGCCAGCTCACCCTTGGGGGGGGACCAAGAGACCCAGTACTTC | 15 | TRBJ2-5 | TRBV18 | TRBD2 | NA
CASSDGGANTEAFF | TGCGCCAGCAGTGATGGGGGCGCGAACACTGAAGCTTTCTTT | 14 | TRBJ1-1 | TRBV10-2 | NA | NA
CATRDTISNSPLHF | TGCGCCACCAGGGACACCATATCTAATTCACCCCTCCACTTT | 14 | TRBJ1-6 | TRBV5-1 | NA | NA
CASSDRQSIYGYTF | TGCGCCAGCAGTGACCGACAGTCTATCTATGGCTACACCTTC | 14 | TRBJ1-2 | TRBV10-1 | NA | few
CASSKWGPSTDTQYF | TGTGCCAGCAGCAAATGGGGCCCGAGCACAGATACGCAGTATTTT | 15 | TRBJ2-3 | TRBV6-5 | NA | NA
CASSPPDGSSTGELFF | TGTGCCAGCTCACCACCGGACGGGAGTTCCACCGGGGAGCTGTTTTTT | 16 | TRBJ2-2 | TRBV18 | NA | NA
CASSLRSGGLDTQYF | TGTGCCAGCAGCTTGCGCTCAGGGGGACTAGATACGCAGTATTTT | 15 | TRBJ2-3 | TRBV5-4 | NA | NA
CATSRAGTGAYEQYF | TGTGCCACCAGCAGAGCTGGGACAGGGGCCTACGAGCAGTACTTC | 15 | TRBJ2-7 | TRBV15 | TRBD1 | NA
CASSENGDPASGNTIYF | TGTGCCAGCAGTGAAAACGGAGATCCAGCCTCTGGAAACACCATATATTTT | 17 | TRBJ1-3 | TRBV2 | NA | NA
CASTRSNGDEQYF | TGTGCCAGCACCAGGAGCAACGGGGACGAGCAGTACTTC | 13 | TRBJ2-7 | TRBV19 | NA | NA
CASTPDRAKRNTEAFF | TGTGCCAGTACTCCTGACAGGGCTAAGCGGAACACTGAAGCTTTCTTT | 16 | TRBJ1-1 | TRBV19 | TRBD1 | NA
CASSKTGTVDEQYF | TGCGCCAGCAGCAAAACCGGGACAGTAGACGAGCAGTACTTC | 14 | TRBJ2-7 | TRBV5-1 | TRBD1 | NA
CATHWTGPSSYNSPLHF | TGTGCCACTCATTGGACAGGGCCCAGCTCCTATAATTCACCCCTCCACTTT | 17 | TRBJ1-6 | TRBV24-1 | TRBD1 | NA
CASSSDRAPNTEAFF | TGCGCCAGCAGCTCGGACAGGGCCCCAAACACTGAAGCTTTCTTT | 15 | TRBJ1-1 | TRBV5-1 | TRBD1 | NA
CASSLAGTSGSYEQYF | TGTGCCAGCAGTTTAGCCGGAACTAGCGGCTCCTACGAGCAGTACTTC | 16 | TRBJ2-7 | TRBV28 | TRBD2 | NA
CASTLQGYNSPLHF | TGTGCCAGCACCCTCCAGGGGTATAATTCACCCCTCCACTTT | 14 | TRBJ1-6 | TRBV27 | NA | NA
CASSLDSGYTF | TGTGCCAGCAGCTTGGATTCGGGCTACACCTTC | 11 | TRBJ1-2 | TRBV5-4 | NA | NA
CASSPGSGGPAGELFF | TGTGCCAGCAGCCCCGGTAGCGGGGGGCCAGCTGGGGAGCTGTTTTTT | 16 | TRBJ2-2 | TRBV5-4 | TRBD2 | NA
CASSPDSRNTIYF | TGTGCCAGCAGCCCGGACAGCCGAAACACCATATATTTT | 13 | TRBJ1-3 | TRBV3-1/TRBV3-2 | NA | few
CASSLAPFGALRADTQYF | TGTGCCAGCAGCTTAGCTCCCTTTGGGGCCCTAAGAGCAGATACGCAGTATTTT | 18 | TRBJ2-3 | TRBV11-3 | NA | NA
CASSRTTNTGELFF | TGCGCCAGCAGCAGGACAACGAACACCGGGGAGCTGTTTTTT | 14 | TRBJ2-2 | TRBV5-1 | NA | NA
CASNSVRYGNYGYTF | TGTGCCAGTAATTCTGTTCGGTATGGTAACTATGGCTACACCTTC | 15 | TRBJ1-2 | TRBV19 | NA | NA
CASSLAGGALNEQFF | TGCGCCAGCAGCTTGGCGGGGGGCGCCTTGAATGAGCAGTTCTTC | 15 | TRBJ2-1 | TRBV5-1 | NA | NA
CAWSVRRGGYTF | TGTGCCTGGAGTGTTCGGCGGGGCGGCTACACCTTC | 12 | TRBJ1-2 | TRBV30 | NA | few
CASSGQGRYDQPQHF | TGTGCCAGCAGCGGACAGGGTCGTTACGATCAGCCCCAGCATTTT | 15 | TRBJ1-5 | TRBV6-5 | TRBD1 | NA
CASSLTRGQETQYF | TGTGCCAGCAGTTTAACCAGGGGGCAAGAGACCCAGTACTTC | 14 | TRBJ2-5 | TRBV6-5 | TRBD1 | few
CASSVGPGIQPQHF | TGTGCCAGCAGCGTAGGCCCGGGGATCCAGCCCCAGCATTTT | 14 | TRBJ1-5 | TRBV9 | NA | NA
CASRQFTYGYTF | TGTGCCAGTCGACAGTTTACTTATGGCTACACCTTC | 12 | TRBJ1-2 | TRBV6-5 | NA | few
CASSRDTANYGYTF | TGTGCCAGCAGCCGGGACACCGCGAACTATGGCTACACCTTC | 14 | TRBJ1-2 | TRBV11-2 | NA | NA
CASSGQVTEAFF | TGTGCCAGCAGCGGACAGGTGACTGAAGCTTTCTTT | 12 | TRBJ1-1 | TRBV28 | TRBD1 | NA
CASSDAGEGEGYTF | TGTGCCAGCAGTGATGCGGGGGAAGGGGAGGGCTACACCTTC | 14 | TRBJ1-2 | TRBV6-1 | NA | NA
CASSLALEPDEQYF | TGCGCCAGCAGCTTGGCCCTCGAGCCGGACGAGCAGTACTTC | 14 | TRBJ2-7 | TRBV5-1 | NA | NA
CASSETGIPSGNTIYF | TGTGCCAGCAGCGAGACAGGTATTCCCTCTGGAAACACCATATATTTT | 16 | TRBJ1-3 | TRBV6-4 | NA | many
CASTQGARQPQHF | TGTGCCAGCACCCAGGGGGCTCGGCAGCCCCAGCATTTT | 13 | TRBJ1-5 | TRBV28 | TRBD1 | NA
CASRNRGAGYTF | TGTGCCAGCAGAAACAGGGGAGCTGGCTACACCTTC | 12 | TRBJ1-2 | TRBV6-5 | TRBD1 | once
CSDRVGSPLHF | TGCAGCGACAGGGTCGGTTCACCCCTCCACTTT | 11 | TRBJ1-6 | TRBV20-1 | TRBD1 | NA
CASSLGTRWTGELFF | TGTGCCAGCAGTCTCGGGACTAGATGGACCGGGGAGCTGTTTTTT | 15 | TRBJ2-2 | TRBV6-5 | TRBD2 | NA
CASSPLGTDTDTQYF | TGTGCCAGCTCACCACTCGGGACAGACACAGATACGCAGTATTTT | 15 | TRBJ2-3 | TRBV18 | TRBD1 | once
CASSLGGSGLETQYF | TGCGCCAGCAGCTTGGGTGGGAGCGGGTTGGAGACCCAGTACTTC | 15 | TRBJ2-5 | TRBV5-1 | NA | NA
CASSEAGGVSPQHF | TGTGCCAGCAGTGAAGCTGGAGGGGTCAGCCCCCAGCATTTT | 14 | TRBJ1-5 | TRBV6-1 | NA | NA
CASSPPQHRANTGELFF | TGTGCCAGCAGCCCGCCTCAGCACAGGGCGAACACCGGGGAGCTGTTTTTT | 17 | TRBJ2-2 | TRBV5-4 | NA | NA
CASSMQARQAYQETQYF | TGTGCCAGTAGTATGCAGGCTCGACAGGCCTACCAAGAGACCCAGTACTTC | 17 | TRBJ2-5 | TRBV19 | NA | few
CASRQGSNEQFF | TGTGCCAGCAGGCAGGGCAGCAATGAGCAGTTCTTC | 12 | TRBJ2-1 | TRBV11-3 | NA | few